This entry is about one T cell receptor beta chain. The antigen remains unidentified. The sample carries other DNA sequences with the same CDR3. The sample originates from a study of beta chain features in type 1 diabetes. Germline CDR1 reads LNHDA; CDR2 reads SQIVND (reference sequence). The CDR3 has 16 amino acids. Germline trimming cut 8 bases from V and 1 base from J; bases unmatched to any gene: 10. The study's findings and limits: Moderate yet significant TCRB CDR3 shortening was seen in Type 1 diabetes patients in all four CD4+ subsets. For type 1 diabetes patients, VDJ junctions showed fewer insertions and more deletions.

The investigators reverse transcribed all of the isolated RNA, so they sequenced expressed TCRB transcripts. The study sequenced naive, central memory and regulatory T cell samples to an average of about 3.57 million reads. The assay was immunoSEQ multiplex PCR, and TCRdb's table has in-frame clones only and misses some. This sample has 55,000 to 85,000 clones, with almost 50% found just once. The sequence derives from a man under 40 with type 1 diabetes. The sequencing sample was made of central memory CD4+ T cells from blood. This chain connects TRBV19 to TRBJ2-3; TRBD2 agrees at 9 bases. The DNA of the CDR3 is TGTGCCAGTCAGAAACTAGCGGGCGCTCGCACAGATACGCAGTATTTT. This encodes CASQKLAGARTDTQYF.